This T cell receptor beta chain was observed in a study of blood T cells in healthy people across ages. About the research overall: Capturing about one barcoded beta molecule per two T cells was achieved by template switching. Study-wide findings and caveats: Strong correlation existed between TCR beta diversity and naive T cell percentage.

Extractions gave at least 5.5 micrograms of total RNA per sample. The V gene's germline CDR1 is DFQATT and CDR2 SNEGSKA (reference sequence). V was cut by 5 bases and J by 6 bases, with 14 bases left in between. The CDR3 spans 12 residues. This clonotype was seen more than once but under ten times. Its specificity is not known. Next came a second PCR, run for roughly 7 to 12 cycles, which used a sample-barcoded 5' primer along with a J-beta primer mix. TCRdb called the 5' RACE reads again in MiXCR, with one record for every CDR3 protein. The table includes about 1.6 million distinct CDR3 sequences, about 35% detected once.

The sequenced material came from blood. This receptor was obtained from a woman aged 25 to 39 in good health. This rearrangement joins TRBV20-1 to TRBJ2-7, with D unresolved. The DNA of the CDR3 is TGCAGTGCTCCTACCTCCTCAGGCGAGCAGTACTTC. It translates to CSAPTSSGEQYF.